Below are 13 T cell receptor beta chains sequenced from a single sample in a study of T cell responses to AZD1222 COVID-19 vaccine. Sequencing was performed with immunoSEQ multiplex PCR; in TCRdb, only in-frame clones are kept and a portion is missing. The table records some 130,000 clones, approximately 90% of them present only once. The sample here was peripheral blood, taken on day 0 of AZD1222 vaccination. The receptors here all came from an adult in good health.

V is TRBV4-3 and J is TRBJ1-6, with TRBD1 as a possible D gene (6 bases). CDR1 is LGHNA, CDR2 YSLEER, per germline. Trimming stripped 7 bases from V and 8 bases from J, with 15 bases between. This CDR3 contains 14 residues. In nucleotides, the CDR3 is TGCGCCAGCAAAGGCCCGACAGGCGATTCACCCCTCCACTTT. Encoded protein: CASKGPTGDSPLHF.

This clone has only one observation. The chain employs TRBV6-5 and TRBJ1-2, with TRBD1 matching over 9 bases. Unmatched junction bases numbered 5, after V lost 6 bases and J lost 6 bases. CDR3 length: 13 amino acids. Germline V lookup: CDR1 MNHEY, CDR2 SVGAGI. This CDR3 is CASRVTGGDGYTF. CDR3 nucleotide sequence: TGTGCCAGCAGGGTCACAGGGGGCGATGGCTACACCTTC.

V gene TRBV10-3 combines with J gene TRBJ2-7; D is unclear. CDR1 and CDR2 (germline): ENHRY, SYGVKD. The CDR3 extends over 15 amino acids. V was pared by 0 bases and J by 0 bases, with 9 bases between. The CDR3 bases are TGTGCCATCAGTGAGTCTCATGCCAACTCCTACGAGCAGTACTTC. Translated: CAISESHANSYEQYF.

This chain joins TRBV27 and TRBJ2-1, with D perhaps TRBD1 or TRBD2 (5 bases each). Germline V lookup: CDR1 MNHEY, CDR2 SMNVEV (reference sequence). V shed 3 bases and J shed 0 bases, with 21 bases lying between them. CDR3 size: 19 residues. The CDR3 region is CASSLHRGGLLSSYNEQFF. The CDR3 DNA sequence: TGTGCCAGCAGTTTGCATCGGGGCGGACTTCTGAGCTCCTACAATGAGCAGTTCTTC.

The V gene is TRBV21-1, the J gene TRBJ2-4; the tabulated D call, TRBD1, remains unverified against the DNA. TRBV21-1 counts as a pseudogene. The CDR3 has 21 amino acids. CDR3 protein: CARKKEDRGRDGKLAKNIQYF. Here the CDR3 DNA reads TGTGCCAGGAAGAAAGAGGACAGGGGCCGCGACGGTAAACTAGCCAAAAACATTCAGTACTTC.

The chain combines TRBV2 with TRBJ1-5; tentatively, D is TRBD1 (6 bases). Germline CDR1 SNHLY, CDR2 FYNNEI. This CDR3 contains 13 residues. Trimming shortened V by 8 bases and J by 7 bases, and 15 bases separated the two germline ends. CDR3 DNA sequence: TGTGCCAGCGCCGGGGGCGGTAGCCAGCCCCAGCATTTT. It encodes CASAGGGSQPQHF.

In this sample, this clone turned up once. This chain links TRBV27 with TRBJ1-2; possibly TRBD1 for D (6 bases). The CDR3 length is 14 residues. Germline V gives CDR1 MNHEY, CDR2 SMNVEV (reference sequence). Trimming left V 4 bases short and J 2 bases short, with 11 bases between. CDR3 in DNA: TGTGCCAGCAGTTCCTACAGGGAAAACTATGGCTACACCTTC. This encodes CASSSYRENYGYTF.

The gene calls are TRBV9 and TRBJ1-2; D is possibly TRBD1 (5 bases). Germline CDR1 is SGDLS and CDR2 is YYNGEE. The germline V and J ends were trimmed by 0 bases and 7 bases, with 25 bases remaining between them. The CDR3 has 18 amino acids. Here the CDR3 reads CASSVAVGPLLGVGGYTF. The CDR3 DNA follows: TGTGCCAGCAGCGTAGCAGTGGGACCCCTCTTGGGGGTTGGTGGCTACACCTTC.

This chain links TRBV2 with TRBJ2-1, with D perhaps matching TRBD1 or TRBD2 (5 bases each). The length of the CDR3 is 16 residues. V was clipped by 6 bases and J by 0 bases, with 15 bases between them. Germline CDR1 reads SNHLY; CDR2 reads FYNNEI. This CDR3 is CASSRRGQSSYNEQFF. DNA for the CDR3: TGTGCCAGCAGCCGCCGGGGCCAGAGCTCCTACAATGAGCAGTTCTTC.

The V and J genes are TRBV24-1 and TRBJ2-3, with 12 bases fitting TRBD2. CDR1 is KGHDR and CDR2 is SFDVKD in the germline V gene. CDR3 length equals 16 residues. Trimming at V came to 1 base and at J to 3 bases, leaving 1 base not matched to a gene. The CDR3 here is CATSDLLAGGTDTQYF. Here the CDR3 DNA reads TGTGCCACCAGTGATTTACTAGCGGGAGGAACAGATACGCAGTATTTT.

J is TRBJ1-1 and V is TRBV6-5; D not certain. The CDR3 loop spans 12 amino acids. Trimming shortened V by 6 bases and J by 1 base, and 6 bases separated the two germline ends. Germline loops: CDR1 MNHEY, CDR2 SVGAGI. The CDR3 DNA follows: TGTGCCAGCAGCTTTCGGAACACTGAAGCTTTCTTT. The encoded protein is CASSFRNTEAFF.

The rearrangement uses TRBV11-2 and TRBJ2-7; perhaps TRBD2 as D (6 bases). CDR1 and CDR2 from the germline V gene are SGHAT and FQNNGV. The V gene lost 5 bases and the J gene lost 6 bases, with 14 bases spanning the gap. There are 13 residues in the CDR3. CDR3: CASSLSGVGEQYF. The CDR3 region has the DNA TGTGCCAGCAGCCTATCGGGGGTAGGCGAGCAGTACTTC.

The V gene is TRBV19, the J gene TRBJ1-1; D not certain. The germline V and J ends were trimmed by 7 bases and 2 bases, with 14 bases remaining between them. CDR3 length: 14 amino acids. CDR1 is LNHDA, CDR2 SQIVND, per germline (reference sequence). Here the CDR3 reads CASTPVASNTEAFF. CDR3 nucleotide sequence: TGTGCCAGTACTCCTGTAGCGTCCAACACTGAAGCTTTCTTT. The variable domain in full, completed from reference TRBV19 and TRBJ1-1, reads DGGITQSPKYLFRKEGQNVTLSCEQNLNHDAMYWYRQDPGQGLRLIYYSQIVNDFQKGDIAEGYSVSREKKESFPLTVTSAQKNPTAFYLCASTPVASNTEAFFGQGTRLTVV.